The rows below give T cell receptor beta chains drawn from one sample of a study of CD8+ T cells in alopecia areata. Data came from immunoSEQ multiplex PCR; TCRdb stores just in-frame clones and leaves some out. The data contain about 150,000 clones, approximately 53% of them singletons. The sample here was CD8+ T cells sorted from blood, taken at week 0. These receptors all come from a human donor with alopecia areata. The CDR3 runs from the conserved cysteine through the conserved F or W. D genes are given only for firm matches. Expanded clones are given a class, and other clones once, few, many or no size at all.

clone_size j_call v_call d_call cdr3_aa cdr3_nt
. TRBJ1-6 TRBV27 TRBD1 CASSSQGASYNSPLHF TGTGCCAGCAGTTCGCAGGGGGCTTCCTATAATTCACCCCTCCACTTT
once TRBJ2-1 TRBV25-1 . CASSQGWTNEQFF TGTGCCAGCAGCCAAGGGTGGACCAATGAGCAGTTCTTC
. TRBJ2-3 TRBV7-3 TRBD2 CASSPGGGRTDTQYF TGTGCCAGCAGCCCCGGCGGGGGGCGCACAGATACGCAGTATTTT
. TRBJ2-2 TRBV6-5 . CASSGNVGELFF TGTGCCAGCAGTGGCAATGTCGGGGAGCTGTTTTTT
many TRBJ2-2 TRBV30 TRBD1 CAWSQGDTGELFF TGTGCCTGGAGCCAGGGGGACACCGGGGAGCTGTTTTTT
. TRBJ1-2 TRBV7-8 . CATISTGVDGYTF TGTGCCACAATTTCCACGGGGGTGGATGGCTACACCTTC
. TRBJ2-3 TRBV9 TRBD2 CASSASGGPDTQYF TGTGCCAGCAGCGCTAGCGGGGGCCCAGATACGCAGTATTTT
. TRBJ2-7 TRBV4-2 . CASSQDLATYEQYF TGTGCCAGCAGCCAAGACCTAGCTACCTACGAGCAGTACTTC
few TRBJ2-2 TRBV7-3 . CASSHTAGGTGELFF TGTGCCAGCAGCCATACGGCCGGGGGCACCGGGGAGCTGTTTTTT
. TRBJ2-2 TRBV6-5 . CASHRQESPGELFF TGTGCCAGCCACCGGCAGGAAAGTCCCGGGGAGCTGTTTTTT
. TRBJ2-3 TRBV29-1 . CSEAPGRVDTQYF TGCAGCGAGGCCCCGGGGCGGGTGGATACGCAGTATTTT
once TRBJ2-3 TRBV4-3 . CASSQSPATDTQYF TGCGCCAGCAGCCAGAGCCCAGCGACAGATACGCAGTATTTT
. TRBJ1-6 TRBV13 . CASSSKRQAILGSPLHF TGTGCCAGCAGCTCCAAAAGACAGGCCATCCTAGGATCACCCCTCCACTTT
. TRBJ2-7 TRBV7-8 . CASAFNRVDEQYF TGTGCCTCCGCATTCAACAGGGTAGACGAGCAGTACTTC
. TRBJ2-1 TRBV9 TRBD2 CASSETSGHLNEQFF TGTGCCAGCAGCGAAACTAGCGGGCACCTTAATGAGCAGTTCTTC
. TRBJ2-7 TRBV27 . CASSLSRDYEQYF TGTGCCAGCAGTTTATCCCGGGATTACGAGCAGTACTTC